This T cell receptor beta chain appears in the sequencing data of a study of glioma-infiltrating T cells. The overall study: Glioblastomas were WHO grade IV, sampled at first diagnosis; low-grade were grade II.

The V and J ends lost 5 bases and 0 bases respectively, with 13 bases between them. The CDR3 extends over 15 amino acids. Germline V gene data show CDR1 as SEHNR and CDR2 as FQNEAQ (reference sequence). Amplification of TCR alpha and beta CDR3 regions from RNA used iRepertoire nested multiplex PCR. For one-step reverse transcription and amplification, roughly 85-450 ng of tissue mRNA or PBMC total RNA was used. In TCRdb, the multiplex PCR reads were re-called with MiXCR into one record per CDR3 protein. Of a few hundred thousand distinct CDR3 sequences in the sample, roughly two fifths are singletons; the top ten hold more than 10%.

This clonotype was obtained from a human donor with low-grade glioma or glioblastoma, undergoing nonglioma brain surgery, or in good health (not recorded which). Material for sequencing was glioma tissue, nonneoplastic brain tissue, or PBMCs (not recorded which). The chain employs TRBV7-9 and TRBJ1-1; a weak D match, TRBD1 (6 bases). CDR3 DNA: TGTGCCAGCAGCCCGAGGACAGCTATGAACACTGAAGCTTTCTTT. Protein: CASSPRTAMNTEAFF.